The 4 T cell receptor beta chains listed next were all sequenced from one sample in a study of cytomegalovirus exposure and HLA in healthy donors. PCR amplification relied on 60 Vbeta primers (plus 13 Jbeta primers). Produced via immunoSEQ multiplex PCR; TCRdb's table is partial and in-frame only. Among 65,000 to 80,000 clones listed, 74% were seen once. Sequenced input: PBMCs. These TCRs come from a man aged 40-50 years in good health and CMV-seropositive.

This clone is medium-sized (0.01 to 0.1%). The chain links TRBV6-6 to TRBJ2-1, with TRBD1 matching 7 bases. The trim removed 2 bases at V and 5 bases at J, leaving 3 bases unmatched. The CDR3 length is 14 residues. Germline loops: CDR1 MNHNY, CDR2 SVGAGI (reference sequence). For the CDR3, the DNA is TGTGCCAGCAGTTACGCGACAGGGAACAATGAGCAGTTCTTC. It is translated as CASSYATGNNEQFF.

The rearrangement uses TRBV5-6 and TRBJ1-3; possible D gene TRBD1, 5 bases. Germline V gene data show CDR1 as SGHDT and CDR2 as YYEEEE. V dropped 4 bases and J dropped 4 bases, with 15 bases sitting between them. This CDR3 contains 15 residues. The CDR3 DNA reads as TGTGCCAGCAGCCTCAGGGCGCAAGGAGGAAACACCATATATTTT. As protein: CASSLRAQGGNTIYF.

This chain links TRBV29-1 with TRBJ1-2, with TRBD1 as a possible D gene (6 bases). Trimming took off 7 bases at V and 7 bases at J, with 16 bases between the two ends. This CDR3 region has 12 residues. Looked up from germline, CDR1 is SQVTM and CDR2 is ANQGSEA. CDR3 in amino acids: CSADVGGGGYTF. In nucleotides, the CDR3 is TGCAGCGCCGATGTGGGAGGGGGTGGCTACACCTTC.

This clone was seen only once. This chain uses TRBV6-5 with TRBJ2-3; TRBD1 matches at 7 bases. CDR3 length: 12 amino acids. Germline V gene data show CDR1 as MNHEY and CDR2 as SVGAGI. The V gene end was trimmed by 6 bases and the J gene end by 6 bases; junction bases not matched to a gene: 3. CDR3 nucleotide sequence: TGTGCCAGCAGAAGGACAGGTGATACGCAGTATTTT. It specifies CASRRTGDTQYF.